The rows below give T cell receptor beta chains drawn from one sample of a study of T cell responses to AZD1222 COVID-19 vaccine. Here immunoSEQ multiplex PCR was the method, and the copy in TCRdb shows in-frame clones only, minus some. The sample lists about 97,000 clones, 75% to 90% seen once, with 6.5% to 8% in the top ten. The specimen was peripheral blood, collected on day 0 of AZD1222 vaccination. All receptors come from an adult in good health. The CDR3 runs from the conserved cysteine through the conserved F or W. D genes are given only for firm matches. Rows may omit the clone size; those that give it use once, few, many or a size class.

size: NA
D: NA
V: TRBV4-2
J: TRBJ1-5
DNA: TGTGCCAGCAGCCTTACAGGGATTAATCAGCCCCAGCATTTT
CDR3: CASSLTGINQPQHF

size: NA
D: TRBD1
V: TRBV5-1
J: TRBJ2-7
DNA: TGCGCCAGCAGCTTGGAGGGACAGGCTGGGCGCGAGCAGTACTTC
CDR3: CASSLEGQAGREQYF

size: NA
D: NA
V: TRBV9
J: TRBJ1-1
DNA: TGTGCCAGCAGCGCCCGTGTGGGCGGAAGGAACACTGAAGCTTTCTTT
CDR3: CASSARVGGRNTEAFF

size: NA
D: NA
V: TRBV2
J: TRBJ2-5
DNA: TGTGCCAGCAGAATGGGGAGGATAGGGGGCTTACAAGAGACCCAGTACTTC
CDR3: CASRMGRIGGLQETQYF

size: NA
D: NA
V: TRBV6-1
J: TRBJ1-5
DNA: TGTGCCAGCAGTGAGCAGGAATTTCAGCCCCAGCATTTT
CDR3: CASSEQEFQPQHF

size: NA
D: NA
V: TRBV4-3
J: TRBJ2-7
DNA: TGCGCCAGCAGCCAGTCCTTGAGGGCGCGGTCCTACGAGCAGTACTTC
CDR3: CASSQSLRARSYEQYF

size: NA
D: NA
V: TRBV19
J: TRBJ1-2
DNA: TGTGCCAGTAGCAGTGGGCAGGTCTTTAACTATGGCTACACCTTC
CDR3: CASSSGQVFNYGYTF

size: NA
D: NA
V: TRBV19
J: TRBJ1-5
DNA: TGTGCCAGTAGTATTCAGCGCAATCAGCCCCAGCATTTT
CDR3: CASSIQRNQPQHF

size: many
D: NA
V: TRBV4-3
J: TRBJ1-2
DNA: TGCGCCAGCAGCCAAGGGGATAGCCCAGGGTTTGGCTACACCTTC
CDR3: CASSQGDSPGFGYTF

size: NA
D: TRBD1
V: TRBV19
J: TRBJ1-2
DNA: TGTGCCAGTAGCCCCAACGACAGGGGGCAAGGTGGCTACACCTTC
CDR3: CASSPNDRGQGGYTF

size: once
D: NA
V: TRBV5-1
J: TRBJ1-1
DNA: TGCGCCAGCAGCTTGAGGGCACAAACGTCCCTCCACACTGAAGCTTTCTTT
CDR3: CASSLRAQTSLHTEAFF

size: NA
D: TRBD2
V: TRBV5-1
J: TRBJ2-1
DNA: TGCGCCAGCAGCGATTCCGGGACTAACTACAATGAGCAGTTCTTC
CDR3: CASSDSGTNYNEQFF

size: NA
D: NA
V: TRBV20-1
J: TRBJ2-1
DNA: TGCAGTGCTGCGGTCTACAATGAGCAGTTCTTC
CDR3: CSAAVYNEQFF

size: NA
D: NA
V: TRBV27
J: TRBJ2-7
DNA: TGTGCCAGCAGCCTCTCCCGCTCCTACGAGCAGTACTTC
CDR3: CASSLSRSYEQYF

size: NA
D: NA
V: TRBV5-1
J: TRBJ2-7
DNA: TGCGCCAGCAGCCTCCTGTGGGGGCTGGAGAACGAGCAGTACTTC
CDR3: CASSLLWGLENEQYF

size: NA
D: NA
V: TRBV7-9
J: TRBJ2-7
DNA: TGTGCCAGCAGCTTAGCGGGGGCAGGGGCCTACGAGCAGTACTTC
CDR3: CASSLAGAGAYEQYF

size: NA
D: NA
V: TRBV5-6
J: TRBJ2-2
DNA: TGTGCCAGCAGCTTGTCTCGAGGGACCGGGGAGCTGTTTTTT
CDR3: CASSLSRGTGELFF

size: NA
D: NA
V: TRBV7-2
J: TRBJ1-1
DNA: TGTGCCAGCAGCTTAACAGCCCTACCCCTTGAAGCTTTCTTT
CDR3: CASSLTALPLEAFF

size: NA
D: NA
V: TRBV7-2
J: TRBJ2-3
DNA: TGTGCCAGCAGCCCCGGAAGGGCTTCAGATACGCAGTATTTT
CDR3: CASSPGRASDTQYF

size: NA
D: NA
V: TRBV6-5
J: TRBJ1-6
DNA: TGTGCCAGCAGTATGGTTAGAAATTCACCCCTCCACTTT
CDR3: CASSMVRNSPLHF

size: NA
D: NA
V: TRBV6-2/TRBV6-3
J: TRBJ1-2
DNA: TGTGCCAGCAGTTGGACCGGCGGCTACACCTTC
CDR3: CASSWTGGYTF

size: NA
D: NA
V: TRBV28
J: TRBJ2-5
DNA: TGTGCCAGCAGCTGGGACTTGACAGGGCAAGAGACCCAGTACTTC
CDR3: CASSWDLTGQETQYF

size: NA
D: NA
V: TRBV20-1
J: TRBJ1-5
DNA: TGCAGTGCTAGTGGGGGCGGTAAGAAGGAGCCCCAGCATTTT
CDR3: CSASGGGKKEPQHF

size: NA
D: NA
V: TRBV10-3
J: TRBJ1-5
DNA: TGTGCCATCAGCAACGGAGGGTACAATCAGCCCCAGCATTTT
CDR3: CAISNGGYNQPQHF

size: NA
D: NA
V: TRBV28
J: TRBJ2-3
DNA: TGTGCCAGCAGTACCTTTTCTGGGGGCATGACAGATACGCAGTATTTT
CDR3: CASSTFSGGMTDTQYF

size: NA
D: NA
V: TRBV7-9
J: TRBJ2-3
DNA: TGTGCCAGCAGCTTAGGGGCTAGCAGCACAGATACGCAGTATTTT
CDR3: CASSLGASSTDTQYF

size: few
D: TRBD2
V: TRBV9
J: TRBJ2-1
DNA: TGTGCCAGCACCGTAGGGCTAGCGGTGGGCCACAATGAGCAGTTCTTC
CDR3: CASTVGLAVGHNEQFF

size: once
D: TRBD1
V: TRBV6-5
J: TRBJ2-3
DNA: TGTGCCAGCAGTCCACGACAGGGAACAGATACGCAGTATTTT
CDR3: CASSPRQGTDTQYF

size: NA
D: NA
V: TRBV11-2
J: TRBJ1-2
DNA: TGTGCCAGCAGCTTAGATCGGAGCTATGGCTACACCTTC
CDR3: CASSLDRSYGYTF

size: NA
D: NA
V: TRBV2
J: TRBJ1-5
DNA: TGTGCCAGCAGTCTCGGACCGTTGGGGCCCCAGCATTTT
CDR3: CASSLGPLGPQHF

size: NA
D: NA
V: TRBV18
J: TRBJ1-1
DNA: TGTGCCAGCTCACAAGGCACAGCTGAAGCTTTCTTT
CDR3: CASSQGTAEAFF

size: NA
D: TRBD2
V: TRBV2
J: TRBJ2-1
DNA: TGTGCCAGCACACCCACTAGCGGGACACTTGAGCAGTTCTTC
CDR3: CASTPTSGTLEQFF

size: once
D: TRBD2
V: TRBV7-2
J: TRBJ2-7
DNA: TGTGCCAGCAGCGGGACGACTAGCGGCTACGAGCAGTACTTC
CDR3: CASSGTTSGYEQYF

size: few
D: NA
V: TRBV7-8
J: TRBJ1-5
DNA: TGTGCCAGCAGCTCTCCGGGACAACTCAATCAGCCCCAGCATTTT
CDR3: CASSSPGQLNQPQHF

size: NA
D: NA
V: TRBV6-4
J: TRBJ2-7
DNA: TGTGCCAGCCCACAGTTTAAGGAGACAGGTTCGATCCCCTACGAGCAGTACTTC
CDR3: CASPQFKETGSIPYEQYF

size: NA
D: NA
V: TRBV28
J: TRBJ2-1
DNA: TGTGCCAGCAGTGCCCTCAGGTCAAGCTCCTACAATGAGCAGTTCTTC
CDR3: CASSALRSSSYNEQFF

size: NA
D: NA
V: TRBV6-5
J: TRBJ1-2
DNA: TGTGCCAGCAGTTCCCCCGCCAGTTTGAACTATGGCTACACCTTC
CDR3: CASSSPASLNYGYTF

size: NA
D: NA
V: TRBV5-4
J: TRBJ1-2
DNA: TGTGCCAGCAGCTGGGGTGGGGGGCCGAACTATGGCTACACCTTC
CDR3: CASSWGGGPNYGYTF

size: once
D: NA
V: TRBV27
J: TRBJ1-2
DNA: TGTGCCAGCAGTCCTTCCCGGGACTTTAACTATGGCTACACCTTC
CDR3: CASSPSRDFNYGYTF

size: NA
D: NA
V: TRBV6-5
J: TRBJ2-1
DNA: TGTGCCAGCAGTTACTCGATGAGGGAGAGTGAGCAGTTCTTC
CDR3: CASSYSMRESEQFF

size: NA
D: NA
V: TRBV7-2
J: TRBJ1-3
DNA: TGTGCCAGCAGCCTGGGGACTCCCTACTCTGGAAACACCATATATTTT
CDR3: CASSLGTPYSGNTIYF

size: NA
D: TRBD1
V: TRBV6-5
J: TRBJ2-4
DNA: TGTGCCAGCAGGGGACAGGGGGGCGTGAACATTCAGTACTTC
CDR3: CASRGQGGVNIQYF

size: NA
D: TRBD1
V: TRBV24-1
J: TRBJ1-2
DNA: TGTGCCACCAGTGAAAGGGGGCGAGGCTACACCTTC
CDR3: CATSERGRGYTF

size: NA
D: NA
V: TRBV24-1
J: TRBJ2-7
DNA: TGTGCCACCAGTGATACGAAGGTCTCGACAAGCTCCTACGAGCAGTACTTC
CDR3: CATSDTKVSTSSYEQYF

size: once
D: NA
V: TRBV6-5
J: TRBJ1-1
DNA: TGTGCCAGCAGTACCCCCCACGGCACTGAAGCTTTCTTT
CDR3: CASSTPHGTEAFF

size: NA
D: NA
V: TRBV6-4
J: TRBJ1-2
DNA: TGTGCCAGCAGTGTCACCTCGGGAAGTAACTATGGCTACACCTTC
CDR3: CASSVTSGSNYGYTF

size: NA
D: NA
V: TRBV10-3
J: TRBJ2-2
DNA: TGTGCCATCAGTGGACGGCAGGGCACCGGGGAGCTGTTTTTT
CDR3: CAISGRQGTGELFF

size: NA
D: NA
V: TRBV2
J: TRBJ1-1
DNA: TGTGCCAGCAGTGAGTTTCGGAACTCCATGAACACTGAAGCTTTCTTT
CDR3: CASSEFRNSMNTEAFF

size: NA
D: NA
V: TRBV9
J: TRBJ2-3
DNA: TGTGCCAGCAGTCCGTTCAAGGGACTCATAGGGGATACGCAGTATTTT
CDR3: CASSPFKGLIGDTQYF

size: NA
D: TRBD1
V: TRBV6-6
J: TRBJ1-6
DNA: TGTGCCAGCAGTCCCCCCATAGGGACAGGGGTTAATTCACCCCTCCACTTT
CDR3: CASSPPIGTGVNSPLHF

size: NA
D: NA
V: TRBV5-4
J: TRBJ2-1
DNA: TGTGCCAGCAGCTTGGTGGGGGAATCCAGCTACAATGAGCAGTTCTTC
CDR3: CASSLVGESSYNEQFF

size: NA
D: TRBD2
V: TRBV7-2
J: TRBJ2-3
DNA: TGTGCCAGCAGCTTATTGGGTAGTGGGCGGGGGGGCCGAGGTAATACGCAGTATTTT
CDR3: CASSLLGSGRGGRGNTQYF

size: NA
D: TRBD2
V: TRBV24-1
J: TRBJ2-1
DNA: TGTGCCACCAGTGATGCCGGGACTAGCGGGTACTACAATGAGCAGTTCTTC
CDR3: CATSDAGTSGYYNEQFF

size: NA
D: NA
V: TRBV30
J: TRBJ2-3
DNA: TGTGCCGGCAGGTTAGCGAGTACAGATACGCAGTATTTT
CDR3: CAGRLASTDTQYF

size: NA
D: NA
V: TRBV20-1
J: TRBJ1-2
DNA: TGCAGTGTTCCCAGGGCGGGGGGCTACACCTTC
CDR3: CSVPRAGGYTF